Following are 3 T cell receptor beta chains from one sample sequenced in a study of immune evolution from preneoplasia to lung adenocarcinoma. Libraries were prepared by immunoSEQ multiplex PCR; TCRdb keeps only in-frame clonotypes and omits some of them. Seen here are around 4,500 clones, almost 85% observed once, and the top ten hold approximately 8%. The sequencing input was FFPE lung adenocarcinoma in situ tissue. Receptors originate from a person aged 65 to 85 with lung adenocarcinoma.

The V and J genes are TRBV29-1 and TRBJ2-7; D is unclear. V lost 7 bases, J lost 3 bases, and 13 bases lay in between. CDR3 length equals 12 residues. Germline assignment: CDR1 SQVTM and CDR2 ANQGSEA. CDR3 nucleotides: TGCAGCGGGGTCGACTTTGACTACGAGCAGTACTTC. Translating gives CSGVDFDYEQYF.

This chain links TRBV11-2 with TRBJ1-1, with unresolved D. Per the germline V gene, CDR1 is SGHAT and CDR2 is FQNNGV. Trimming pared 5 bases from V and 1 base from J, leaving 8 bases between. The CDR3 is 13 amino acids. CDR3 region: CASSRTENTEAFF. The CDR3 bases are TGTGCCAGCAGCCGGACGGAGAACACTGAAGCTTTCTTT. Using reference TRBV11-2 and TRBJ1-1 for the parts outside the CDR3, the full variable domain is EAGVAQSPRYKIIEKRQSVAFWCNPISGHATLYWYQQILGQGPKLLIQFQNNGVVDDSQLPKDRFSAERLKGVDSTLKIQPAKLEDSAVYLCASSRTENTEAFFGQGTRLTVV.

A single count supports this clone. V gene TRBV11-1 combines with J gene TRBJ2-7, with TRBD2 identical over 14 bases. Germline trimming cut 7 bases from V and 4 bases from J; bases unmatched to any gene: 12. Germline V gene sequence: CDR1 SGHAT, CDR2 FQDESV (reference sequence). The CDR3 has 17 residues. CDR3 coding DNA: TGTGCCAGCACCCTGACTAGCGGGAGGGCCCAGGTTTACGAGCAGTACTTC. Amino acid sequence: CASTLTSGRAQVYEQYF. Using reference TRBV11-1 and TRBJ2-7 for the parts outside the CDR3, the full variable domain is EAEVAQSPRYKITEKSQAVAFWCDPISGHATLYWYRQILGQGPELLVQFQDESVVDDSQLPKDRFSAERLKGVDSTLKIQPAELGDSAMYLCASTLTSGRAQVYEQYFGPGTRLTVT.